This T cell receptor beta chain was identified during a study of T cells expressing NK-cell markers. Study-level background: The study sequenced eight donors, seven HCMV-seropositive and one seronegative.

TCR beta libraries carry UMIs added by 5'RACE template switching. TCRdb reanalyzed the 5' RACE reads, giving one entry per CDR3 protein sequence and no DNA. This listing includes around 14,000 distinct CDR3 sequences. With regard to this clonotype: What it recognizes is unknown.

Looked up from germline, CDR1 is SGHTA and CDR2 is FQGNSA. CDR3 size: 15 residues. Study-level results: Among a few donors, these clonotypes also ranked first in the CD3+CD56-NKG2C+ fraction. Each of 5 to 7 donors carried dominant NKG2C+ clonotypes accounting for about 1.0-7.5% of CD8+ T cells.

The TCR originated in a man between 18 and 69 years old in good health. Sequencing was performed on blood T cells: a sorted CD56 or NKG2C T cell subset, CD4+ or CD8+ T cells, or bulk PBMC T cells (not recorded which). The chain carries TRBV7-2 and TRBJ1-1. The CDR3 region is CASSSNLRLTTEAFF.